These 11 T cell receptor beta chains were all obtained from the same sample, sequenced in a study of identical twins. TCRdb re-called the 5' RACE reads through MiXCR, storing one row per CDR3 protein. The sample holds 200,000 to 250,000 distinct CDR3 sequences; approximately 5.9% are singletons and the top ten take less than 15%. This sample was also put to use in a study of T cells expressing NK-cell markers.

Source material: CD8+ T cells sorted from blood. These receptor sequences come from a woman aged 18-29 years in good health.

The table lists this clonotype with a few counts. V and J are TRBV20-1 and TRBJ2-7, with 9 bases identical to TRBD2. The junction had 4 bases not matched to a gene; V was cut back by 1 base and J by 0 bases. This CDR3 has 15 amino acids. CDR1 and CDR2 from the germline V gene are DFQATT and SNEGSKA (reference sequence). DNA for the CDR3: TGCAGTGCTAGAGGCGGACTAGCGCTCTCCTACGAGCAGTACTTC. Its protein product is CSARGGLALSYEQYF.

V is TRBV29-1 and J is TRBJ2-1, with 10 bases aligning to TRBD2. Germline trimming cut 4 bases from V and 7 bases from J; bases unmatched to any gene: 4. This CDR3 has 13 residues. Germline V lookup: CDR1 SQVTM, CDR2 ANQGSEA. The CDR3 loop is CSVASGSWNEQFF. DNA of the CDR3: TGCAGCGTTGCTAGCGGGAGTTGGAATGAGCAGTTCTTC.

The rearrangement joins TRBV20-1 to TRBJ2-2; D unclear. The CDR3 totals 15 residues. Germline CDR1 and CDR2: DFQATT and SNEGSKA (reference sequence). V was pared by 0 bases and J by 1 base, with 9 bases between. The CDR3 region is CSARDKEWNTGELFF. The CDR3 coding sequence is TGCAGTGCTAGAGATAAAGAGTGGAACACCGGGGAGCTGTTTTTT.

This clonotype showed up many times. The chain joins TRBV5-6 to TRBJ1-1; unclear D gene. The V end was cut by 1 base, the J end by 8 bases, with 27 bases between. Germline V gene sequence: CDR1 SGHDT, CDR2 YYEEEE. This CDR3 spans 18 amino acids. The CDR3 region has the DNA TGTGCCAGCAGCTTGAACTATTTTACGCTATCAGAGAGATCAGAAGCTTTCTTT. Protein sequence: CASSLNYFTLSERSEAFF.

This clonotype was detected only once. This rearrangement joins TRBV12-5 to TRBJ2-1; D uncertain. The V end was cut by 3 bases, the J end by 11 bases, with 17 bases between. The CDR3 sequence is 14 residues long. CDR1 and CDR2 (germline): LGHNT, FRNRAP. CDR3 sequence: CASGFPPPSTQQFF. DNA of the CDR3: TGTGCTAGTGGTTTCCCCCCCCCGAGTACCCAGCAGTTCTTC.

This clonotype turned up a few times. This rearrangement joins TRBV11-3 to TRBJ1-1; D call uncertain. The ends were cut back, 2 bases at V and 8 bases at J, with 9 bases in the middle. The CDR3 length is 12 residues. Germline V lookup: CDR1 SGHNT, CDR2 YENEEA. The CDR3 DNA reads as TGTGCCAGCAGCTTACGGGGTTCCGAAGCTTTCTTT. This encodes CASSLRGSEAFF.

This clonotype was counted ten times or more. V gene TRBV25-1 combines with J gene TRBJ1-2; unclear D gene. This CDR3 has 12 residues. Trimming took 3 bases from V and 3 from J, leaving 5 bases between them. Germline V gene sequence: CDR1 MGHDK, CDR2 SYGVNS. The DNA for the CDR3 is TGTGCCAGCAGTGAGCTATACTATGGCTACACCTTC. This gives the protein CASSELYYGYTF.

This clonotype has ten or more counts. This rearrangement joins TRBV12-3 or TRBV12-4 to TRBJ2-7; 8 nucleotides agree with TRBD1. The CDR3 is 16 amino acids. Unmatched junction bases numbered 14, after V lost 4 bases and J lost 6 bases. The CDR3 loop reads CASSSARTGTLGEQYF. In DNA form, the CDR3 reads TGTGCCAGCAGTTCAGCTAGGACAGGGACTTTGGGCGAGCAGTACTTC.

V and J are TRBV11-2 and TRBJ2-1, with no clear D. Trimming took 2 bases from V and 5 from J, leaving 10 bases between them. Germline CDR1 SGHAT, CDR2 FQNNGV. The CDR3 loop spans 14 amino acids. The CDR3 DNA reads as TGTGCCAGCAGCTTATCGGCGCGCCACAATGAGCAGTTCTTC. Amino acids: CASSLSARHNEQFF.

This clonotype came up a few times. The chain is built from TRBV27 and TRBJ2-1, with TRBD1 matching over 7 bases. CDR3 size: 14 residues. Trimming removed 6 bases from V and 1 base from J; junction bases left unmatched: 3. Germline-derived CDR1 and CDR2 are MNHEY and SMNVEV (reference sequence). The CDR3 here is CASRSDRSYNEQFF. For the CDR3, the DNA is TGTGCCAGCAGGTCGGACAGGTCCTACAATGAGCAGTTCTTC.

This clonotype was seen many times. The chain uses TRBV25-1 and TRBJ2-1, with TRBD1 identical over 9 bases. V gave up 4 bases and J gave up 8 bases; unmatched junction bases: 12. The CDR3 loop spans 16 amino acids. Germline assignment: CDR1 MGHDK and CDR2 SYGVNS. For the CDR3, the DNA is TGTGCCAGCAGTGGATCACCGGGACAGGGTATCGATGAGCAGTTCTTC. Amino acids: CASSGSPGQGIDEQFF.